Below are 7 T cell receptor beta chains sequenced from a single sample in a study of blood T cell repertoires in COVID-19. Assay used: immunoSEQ multiplex PCR; TCRdb lists only in-frame clones, some missing. The repertoire holds about 75,000 clones, with roughly 84% as singletons. What was sequenced was peripheral blood. All receptors derive from a woman aged 45-65 years with acute or convalescent COVID-19.

J is TRBJ1-5 and V is TRBV10-3; 12 bases agree with TRBD1. V dropped 5 bases and J dropped 4; count of bases not matched to a gene: 9. This CDR3 is 17 amino acids long. In germline, CDR1 is ENHRY, CDR2 SYGVKD. The CDR3 bases are TGTGCCATCAGTTCCGGGACAGGGGGCTCCAGGAATCAGCCCCAGCATTTT. Amino acids: CAISSGTGGSRNQPQHF.

This clone was found a few times. The rearrangement uses TRBV7-2 and TRBJ1-5; no firm D call. The CDR3 is 13 residues long. Germline V CDR1 and CDR2: SGHTA, FQGNSA. V lost 3 bases and J 3 bases, leaving 6 bases between the germline ends. CDR3 sequence (DNA): TGTGCCAGCAGCTTCCGGGACAATCAGCCCCAGCATTTT. Its translation is CASSFRDNQPQHF.

The rearrangement uses TRBV7-2 and TRBJ2-7; D call uncertain. CDR1 is SGHTA and CDR2 is FQGNSA in the germline V gene. The CDR3 contains 13 residues. V gave up 2 bases and J gave up 0 bases, with 5 bases separating them. The CDR3: CASSLQDSYEQYF. Written as DNA, the CDR3 is TGTGCCAGCAGCTTACAGGACTCCTACGAGCAGTACTTC. The full variable domain, in which reference TRBV7-2 and TRBJ2-7 provide the parts outside the CDR3, is GAGVSQSPSNKVTEKGKDVELRCDPISGHTALYWYRQSLGQGLEFLIYFQGNSAPDKSGLPSDRFSAERTGGSVSTLTIQRTQQEDSAVYLCASSLQDSYEQYFGPGTRLTVT.

The chain carries TRBV30 and TRBJ1-4; D possibly corresponds to TRBD1 (5 bases). Germline V CDR1 and CDR2: GTSNPN, SVGIG (reference sequence). The V end lost 2 bases, the J end lost 14 bases, and 21 bases lay between the germline ends. This CDR3 has 14 residues. CDR3 in DNA: TGTGCCTGGAGTTCGACAGTCTTCTCGTATCGGCTGTTTTTT. This codes for CAWSSTVFSYRLFF.

The V and J genes are TRBV15 and TRBJ2-3; possible D gene TRBD2, 6 bases. V lost 0 bases and J lost 6, with 13 bases in between. The CDR3 has 15 amino acids. In germline, CDR1 is LNHNV, CDR2 YYDKDF (reference sequence). The chain's CDR3 is CATSRELTSSDTQYF. As DNA, the CDR3 is TGTGCCACCAGCAGAGAACTGACTAGTTCGGATACGCAGTATTTT. The whole variable domain, filled in from reference TRBV15 and TRBJ2-3, reads DAMVIQNPRYQVTQFGKPVTLSCSQTLNHNVMYWYQQKSSQAPKLLFHYYDKDFNNEADTPDNFQSRRPNTSFCFLDIRSPGLGDTAMYLCATSRELTSSDTQYFGPGTRLTVL.

The chain has TRBV28 and TRBJ1-5, with 8 nucleotides matching TRBD1. The CDR3 consists of 15 residues. The trim removed 7 bases at V and 3 bases at J, leaving 8 bases unmatched. Germline V gene lookup returns CDR1 MDHEN and CDR2 SYDVKM. CDR3 coding DNA: TGTGCCAGCAAGTCGGGACAGGTGAACAATCAGCCCCAGCATTTT. It is translated as CASKSGQVNNQPQHF. The whole variable domain, remainder taken from reference TRBV28 and TRBJ1-5, is DVKVTQSSRYLVKRTGEKVFLECVQDMDHENMFWYRQDPGLGLRLIYFSYDVKMKEKGDIPEGYSVSREKKERFSLILESASTNQTSMYLCASKSGQVNNQPQHFGDGTRLSIL.

The chain links TRBV28 to TRBJ1-2; the D gene is possibly TRBD1 (5 bases). CDR1 and CDR2 from the germline V gene are MDHEN and SYDVKM. This CDR3 region has 14 residues. Trimming pared 3 bases from V and 6 bases from J, leaving 14 bases between. This chain's CDR3 is CASSFSGIGDGYTF. CDR3 DNA: TGTGCCAGCAGTTTTTCAGGGATAGGGGATGGCTACACCTTC.